This T cell receptor (beta chain) was recorded in a study of OX40 agonist ivuxolimab in advanced cancers. Overall study context: Subjects had a mean age of about 65 years, with a range of roughly 23 to 80; less than 90% were male. Study results and caveats: Relative to CD4+, CD8+ T cells held more expanded clones on average. The specificity for antigen of the expanded peripheral T cells was not determined.

Produced via immunoSEQ multiplex PCR; TCRdb's table is partial and in-frame only. The sample has 7,000 to 9,000 clones; around 89% are singletons. To note about this clone: Its specificity is unknown.

The specimen was CD4+ or CD8+ T cells sorted from blood, collected in a trial of the OX40 agonist ivuxolimab. This TCR derives from an adult with an advanced solid tumor such as melanoma, head and neck, liver or kidney cancer.

CDR3 protein: CASSFGGGDEQYF. CDR3 nucleotide sequence: TGTGCCAGCAGTTTTGGAGGCGGGGACGAGCAGTACTTC. J is TRBJ2-7 and V is TRBV27; D possibly corresponds to TRBD2 (6 bases). The germline CDR1 and CDR2 sequences are MNHEY and SMNVEV (reference sequence). The ends were cut back, 3 bases at V and 5 bases at J, with 11 bases in the middle. CDR3 size: 13 residues.